This T cell receptor (beta chain) was documented in a study of T cell responses to AZD1222 COVID-19 vaccine. Study overall: Second doses were pooled across both intervals (about 4 or about 12 weeks). Study-level findings and limits: A mostly white British donor set with more females was recruited, and clonal diversity was possibly underestimated. With two AZD1222 doses given, Spike-specific TCR breadth and depth both rose. Regions 160-218 and 743-854 dominated among vaccine-associated CD4 TCRs spanning spike.

Germline V gives CDR1 MNHEY, CDR2 SMNVEV (reference sequence). Trimming at V came to 5 bases and at J to 4 bases, leaving 5 bases not matched to a gene. The CDR3 covers 13 residues. This clone was seen once. Antigen: not known. Produced via immunoSEQ multiplex PCR; TCRdb's table is partial and in-frame only. The sample gives 150,000 to 200,000 clones, 80% to 95% of which show up once; 1% to 1.5% is in the top ten. The rearrangement joins TRBV27 to TRBJ2-7; 7 bases map to TRBD1. The sample was peripheral blood, taken on day 0 of AZD1222 vaccination. The clonotype comes from an adult in good health. Written as DNA, the CDR3 is TGTGCCAGCAGTCCGGGACAGCCGTACGAGCAGTACTTC. Protein sequence: CASSPGQPYEQYF.